This T cell receptor (beta chain) was observed in a study of T cells in Graves' hyperthyroidism and ophthalmopathy. Study-level findings and limits: Researchers found most expanded thyroid clonotypes above 0.001 in blood as well.

This clonotype was counted a few times. Its antigen is as yet unknown. Using RNA transcripts as the source, TCR beta CDR3 regions were amplified. During a first-round RT-PCR of the TCR CDR3, the HTBI primer set was used. MiXCR, applied by TCRdb to the multiplex PCR reads, yields one record per CDR3 protein. The sample has some 600,000 distinct CDR3 sequences, roughly 13% seen once. Every diagnosis used clinical symptoms, serum thyroxine and TRAb, thyroid ultrasound and orbital computed tomography. The germline CDR1 and CDR2 sequences are DFQATT and SNEGSKA (reference sequence). CDR3 size: 13 residues. Trimming cost V 0 bases and J 5 bases, with 8 bases left between them.

The TCR originated in a woman aged 30 to 39 with Graves' hyperthyroidism that later progressed to Graves' ophthalmopathy. The V and J genes are TRBV20-1 and TRBJ2-1, with no clear D. Sequences were obtained from blood. This CDR3 reads CSAREAQDNEQFF. The CDR3 DNA reads as TGCAGTGCTAGAGAGGCGCAGGACAATGAGCAGTTCTTC.